A single sample is the source of the 28 T cell receptor beta chains below, sequenced in a study of blood T cell repertoires in COVID-19. The method was immunoSEQ multiplex PCR; TCRdb's version includes in-frame clones alone and lacks a portion of them. The sample holds roughly 200,000 clones; 81% are singletons and the top ten take roughly 7.9%. The specimen sequenced was peripheral blood. Receptor source: a woman at least 80 years old with acute or convalescent COVID-19.

The J gene is TRBJ1-2, the V gene TRBV19; TRBD1 agrees at 7 bases. After removal of 1 base from V and 1 base from J, the junction contained 0 bases not matched to a gene. Germline V gives CDR1 LNHDA, CDR2 SQIVND (reference sequence). This CDR3 has 14 amino acids. The CDR3 sequence: CASSIGQGNYGYTF. DNA for the CDR3: TGTGCCAGTAGTATAGGACAGGGTAACTATGGCTACACCTTC.

The V gene is TRBV5-1, the J gene TRBJ2-3, with TRBD1 as a possible D gene (5 bases). The V and J ends lost 2 bases and 0 bases respectively, with 10 bases between them. The CDR3 contains 15 residues. Germline CDR1 is SGHRS and CDR2 is YFSETQ. The CDR3 bases are TGCGCCAGCAGCTTCTGGGGCCAAAGCACAGATACGCAGTATTTT. Translated, it gives CASSFWGQSTDTQYF. The whole variable domain, filled in from reference TRBV5-1 and TRBJ2-3, reads KAGVTQTPRYLIKTRGQQVTLSCSPISGHRSVSWYQQTPGQGLQFLFEYFSETQRNKGNFPGRFSGRQFSNSRSEMNVSTLELGDSALYLCASSFWGQSTDTQYFGPGTRLTVL.

The rearrangement joins TRBV27 to TRBJ1-1, with D possibly matching TRBD1 (6 bases). This CDR3 contains 12 residues. With 7 bases removed from V and 1 base from J, the gap between germline ends came to 7 bases. Germline loops: CDR1 MNHEY, CDR2 SMNVEV (reference sequence). The CDR3 bases are TGTGCCAGCACGACAGGGAACACTGAAGCTTTCTTT. Protein: CASTTGNTEAFF.

V is TRBV5-6 and J is TRBJ2-6, with D possibly matching TRBD1 (5 bases). The CDR3 is 15 residues long. Germline V gene lookup returns CDR1 SGHDT and CDR2 YYEEEE. V lost 0 bases and J lost 6, with 10 bases in between. The CDR3 loop reads CASSLGQGLANVLTF. In DNA form, the CDR3 reads TGTGCCAGCAGCTTGGGGCAGGGTTTGGCCAACGTCCTGACTTTC.

The V and J genes are TRBV7-2 and TRBJ1-5; 7 bases fit TRBD1. CDR1 is SGHTA and CDR2 is FQGNSA in the germline V gene. With 7 bases clipped from V and 7 bases from J, the junction kept 10 bases outside the gene matches. The CDR3 length is 14 residues. CDR3 amino acids: CASTLTGSVQPQHF. DNA of the CDR3: TGTGCCAGCACCCTGACAGGGTCGGTACAGCCCCAGCATTTT.

The chain recombines TRBV2 with TRBJ2-1; perhaps TRBD1 as D (7 bases). Germline CDR1 and CDR2: SNHLY and FYNNEI. The CDR3 extends over 16 amino acids. Trimming stripped 7 bases from V and 0 bases from J, with 16 bases between. CDR3 sequence (DNA): TGTGCCAGCACCCCCCAGGGGGGCCCCTCCTACAATGAGCAGTTCTTC. Protein sequence: CASTPQGGPSYNEQFF.

The V call is TRBV5-1, the J call TRBJ2-7, with D perhaps matching TRBD1 (6 bases). V lost 0 bases, J lost 1 base, and 11 bases lay in between. The CDR3 runs 15 residues. The germline V gene has CDR1 SGHRS and CDR2 YFSETQ. The CDR3 nucleotides read TGCGCCAGCAGCTTGGACAGGGCACCTTCCTACGAGCAGTACTTC. Its protein is CASSLDRAPSYEQYF.

The V call is TRBV7-9, the J call TRBJ2-5; 7 nucleotides align to TRBD1. V was clipped by 5 bases and J by 3 bases; unmatched bases: 6. The V gene's germline CDR1 is SEHNR and CDR2 FQNEAQ (reference sequence). The CDR3 spans 14 residues. The CDR3: CASSADTGEETQYF. CDR3 DNA sequence: TGTGCCAGCAGCGCGGACACAGGGGAAGAGACCCAGTACTTC.

The chain carries TRBV2 and TRBJ1-5; D gene uncertain. Trimming cost V 1 base and J 9 bases, with 13 bases left between them. CDR3 length equals 14 residues. Germline CDR1 reads SNHLY; CDR2 reads FYNNEI. DNA of the CDR3: TGTGCCAGCAGTGAAGGGAGGACGGGTGGGCCCCAGCATTTT. This encodes CASSEGRTGGPQHF.

This chain uses TRBV19 with TRBJ1-5, with 9 bases matching TRBD1. The germline V gene has CDR1 LNHDA and CDR2 SQIVND (reference sequence). The length of the CDR3 is 14 residues. Trimming at V came to 6 bases and at J to 7 bases, leaving 7 bases not matched to a gene. This CDR3 reads CASRGPGTGQPQHF. The CDR3 region has the DNA TGTGCCAGTAGGGGTCCCGGGACAGGGCAGCCCCAGCATTTT.

The chain carries TRBV11-2 and TRBJ2-3; a possible D gene is TRBD2 (6 bases). The ends were cut back, 0 bases at V and 1 base at J, with 17 bases in the middle. The germline gives CDR1 SGHAT, CDR2 FQNNGV. This CDR3 comprises 18 residues. DNA for the CDR3: TGTGCCAGCAGCTTAGACCCCCCCGGGAGAAGTGGCACAGATACGCAGTATTTT. Residues: CASSLDPPGRSGTDTQYF.

The CDR3, as DNA: TGCAGCGTCGCAGGGGGCGGGGAGCTGTTTTTT. This gives the protein CSVAGGGELFF. The V and J genes are TRBV29-1 and TRBJ2-2; 7 positions agree with TRBD1. This CDR3 spans 11 amino acids. Trimming took 6 bases from V and 7 from J; bases not matched to a gene: 2. Looked up from germline, CDR1 is SQVTM and CDR2 is ANQGSEA.

This clone was counted only a few times. This chain uses TRBV28 with TRBJ2-2, with D possibly matching TRBD1 (5 bases). Trimming shortened V by 3 bases and J by 1 base, and 6 bases separated the two germline ends. Germline CDR1 is MDHEN and CDR2 is SYDVKM. The CDR3 extends over 14 amino acids. The CDR3: CASSFQGNTGELFF. CDR3 sequence (DNA): TGTGCCAGCAGTTTCCAGGGGAACACCGGGGAGCTGTTTTTT.

On this clone itself: Other DNA sequences in this sample translate to the same CDR3. The chain links TRBV9 to TRBJ2-7; 9 nucleotides line up with TRBD1. Germline CDR1 SGDLS, CDR2 YYNGEE. J gave up 2 bases and V 2 bases, and 2 bases lay outside the gene matches. The CDR3 contains 14 residues. In DNA, the CDR3 is TGTGCCAGCAGCGTGGGACAGGGCCCCTACGAGCAGTACTTC. As protein: CASSVGQGPYEQYF.

This sequence joins TRBV2 and TRBJ1-5, with a tentative D call TRBD1 (6 bases). CDR3 size: 14 residues. Germline V gene lookup returns CDR1 SNHLY and CDR2 FYNNEI. V was shortened by 7 bases and J by 4 bases, with 14 bases between the two germline ends. The CDR3 DNA is TGTGCCAGCACTTCGGACAGAGAAAATCAGCCCCAGCATTTT. Protein product: CASTSDRENQPQHF. Filled out from reference TRBV2 and TRBJ1-5, the complete variable domain reads EPEVTQTPSHQVTQMGQEVILRCVPISNHLYFYWYRQILGQKVEFLVSFYNNEISEKSEIFDDQFSVERPDGSNFTLKIRSTKLEDSAMYFCASTSDRENQPQHFGDGTRLSIL.

The CDR3 bases are TGTGCCAGTAGTATAGCAGGGAAGAAATCACCCCTCCACTTT. Amino acids: CASSIAGKKSPLHF. The chain carries TRBV19 and TRBJ1-6; D is possibly TRBD1 (5 bases). CDR1 LNHDA and CDR2 SQIVND come from the germline V gene (reference sequence). CDR3 length equals 14 residues. V lost 1 base and J lost 10, with 11 bases in between.

This clone was seen only once. V is TRBV4-1 and J is TRBJ2-1; unclear D gene. The CDR3 is 16 residues long. V was cut by 0 bases and J by 0 bases, with 9 bases left in between. Germline CDR1 and CDR2: MGHRA and YSYEKL. CDR3 coding DNA: TGCGCCAGCAGCCAAGATCACATAAGCTCCTACAATGAGCAGTTCTTC. This sequence encodes CASSQDHISSYNEQFF.

The gene calls are TRBV28 and TRBJ2-3; TRBD1 might be the D (6 bases). CDR1 is MDHEN and CDR2 is SYDVKM in the germline V gene. Trimming took off 9 bases at V and 10 bases at J, with 17 bases between the two ends. The CDR3 is 12 amino acids. The CDR3 here is CASNAGVGAQYF. The CDR3 coding sequence is TGTGCCAGTAATGCAGGGGTTGGAGCGCAGTATTTT. The full variable domain, its missing parts supplied by reference TRBV28 and TRBJ2-3, is DVKVTQSSRYLVKRTGEKVFLECVQDMDHENMFWYRQDPGLGLRLIYFSYDVKMKEKGDIPEGYSVSREKKERFSLILESASTNQTSMYLCASNAGVGAQYFGPGTRLTVL.

The table lists this clone with a few counts. V is TRBV6-5 and J is TRBJ1-2; a possible D gene is TRBD1 (6 bases). The germline V and J ends were trimmed by 7 bases and 7 bases, with 19 bases remaining between them. Germline V gene sequence: CDR1 MNHEY, CDR2 SVGAGI. This CDR3 is 14 amino acids long. This CDR3 reads CASTPVGDKGGYTF. The CDR3 nucleotides read TGTGCCAGCACCCCCGTCGGGGACAAGGGTGGCTACACCTTC.

This clone was seen a few times. The V gene is TRBV5-1, the J gene TRBJ1-6; 7 bases are shared with TRBD1. Germline assignment: CDR1 SGHRS and CDR2 YFSETQ. This CDR3 spans 15 amino acids. J lost 7 bases, V lost 1 base, and 5 bases had no gene match. CDR3 DNA sequence: TGCGCCAGCAGCTTGCTTAACAGGGGCAATTCACCCCTCCACTTT. The encoded protein is CASSLLNRGNSPLHF.

This clone was observed a few times. This chain uses TRBV2 with TRBJ1-6; weak D call: TRBD1 (5 bases). The CDR3 is made up of 15 amino acids. Germline loops: CDR1 SNHLY, CDR2 FYNNEI. The V and J ends lost 1 base and 9 bases respectively, with 13 bases between them. The CDR3: CASSEGGADSSPLHF. The CDR3 DNA reads TGTGCCAGCAGTGAAGGTGGGGCAGACAGTTCACCCCTCCACTTT.

The count of this clone is one. Other DNA sequences from this sample encode an identical CDR3 as well. J is TRBJ1-2 and V is TRBV5-4; the match to TRBD1 covers 8 bases. Germline V gives CDR1 SGHNT, CDR2 YYREEE (reference sequence). The V segment lost 0 bases and the J segment 5 bases; nucleotides outside the gene matches: 9. This CDR3 is 16 amino acids long. CDR3 in DNA: TGTGCCAGCAGCTTGGGTCCGGACAGGGATGCTTATGGCTACACCTTC. Amino acids: CASSLGPDRDAYGYTF.

The chain carries TRBV9 and TRBJ2-1, with D possibly being TRBD1 (5 bases). This CDR3 region has 15 residues. The V gene's germline CDR1 is SGDLS and CDR2 YYNGEE. V lost 4 bases and J lost 3, with 14 bases in between. The DNA of the CDR3 is TGTGCCAGCAGCCCCGGTCGACAGAGCTACAATGAGCAGTTCTTC. Its translation: CASSPGRQSYNEQFF.

The J gene is TRBJ2-1, the V gene TRBV6-5, with TRBD2 identical over 11 bases. The CDR3 covers 16 residues. From germline, CDR1 is MNHEY and CDR2 SVGAGI. V lost 4 bases and J lost 8; bases outside the gene matches: 10. The CDR3 coding sequence is TGTGCCAGCAGTTCGGGAGTAGCGGGAGGGTTTGATGAGCAGTTCTTC. Its protein is CASSSGVAGGFDEQFF.

The chain combines TRBV6-5 with TRBJ1-1; perhaps TRBD1 as D (6 bases). Germline-derived CDR1 and CDR2 are MNHEY and SVGAGI. This CDR3 has 14 residues. Trimming shortened V by 3 bases and J by 0 bases, and 8 bases separated the two germline ends. The CDR3 DNA reads TGTGCCAGCAGTTATCAGGGGATGAACACTGAAGCTTTCTTT. Protein: CASSYQGMNTEAFF.

The chain couples TRBV6-5 to TRBJ2-3; D uncertain. Germline-derived CDR1 and CDR2 are MNHEY and SVGAGI. The CDR3 consists of 14 residues. With 0 bases removed from V and 8 bases from J, the gap between germline ends came to 12 bases. Here the CDR3 reads CASSYSSGVVTQYF. DNA for the CDR3: TGTGCCAGCAGTTACTCCTCGGGTGTAGTTACGCAGTATTTT.

The gene calls are TRBV5-4 and TRBJ2-1; TRBD2 matches at 12 bases. V was pared by 4 bases and J by 0 bases, with 11 bases of the junction left unmatched. This CDR3 region has 19 residues. Germline values: CDR1 SGHNT, CDR2 YYREEE (reference sequence). The CDR3 DNA follows: TGTGCCAGCAGCGGCGGACTAGCGGGAACCCCGTACTCCTACAATGAGCAGTTCTTC. Its protein product is CASSGGLAGTPYSYNEQFF.

This chain uses TRBV11-2 with TRBJ2-7; D possibly corresponds to TRBD2 (5 bases). Deletions cut 5 bases from V and 1 base from J, with 12 bases between. The CDR3 loop spans 14 amino acids. Germline-derived CDR1 and CDR2 are SGHAT and FQNNGV. The CDR3, as DNA: TGTGCCAGCAGCCCAAGCCGGGATTCCTACGAGCAGTACTTC. Residues: CASSPSRDSYEQYF.